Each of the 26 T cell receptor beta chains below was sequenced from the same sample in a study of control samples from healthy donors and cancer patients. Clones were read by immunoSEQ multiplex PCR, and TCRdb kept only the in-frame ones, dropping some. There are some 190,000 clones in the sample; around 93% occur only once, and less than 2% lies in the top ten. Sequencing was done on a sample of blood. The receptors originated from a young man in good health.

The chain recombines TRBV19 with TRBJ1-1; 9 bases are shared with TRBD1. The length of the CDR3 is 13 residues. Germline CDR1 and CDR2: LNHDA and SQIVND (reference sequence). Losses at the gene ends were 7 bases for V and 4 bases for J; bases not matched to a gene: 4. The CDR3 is CASNSDRGTEAFF. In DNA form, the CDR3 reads TGTGCCAGTAATTCGGACAGGGGCACTGAAGCTTTCTTT.

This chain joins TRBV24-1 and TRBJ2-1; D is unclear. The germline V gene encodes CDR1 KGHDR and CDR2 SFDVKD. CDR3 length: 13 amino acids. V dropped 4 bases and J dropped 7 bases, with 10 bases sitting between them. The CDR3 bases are TGTGCCACCAGTGACCCGAATGCTAATGAGCAGTTCTTC. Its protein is CATSDPNANEQFF.

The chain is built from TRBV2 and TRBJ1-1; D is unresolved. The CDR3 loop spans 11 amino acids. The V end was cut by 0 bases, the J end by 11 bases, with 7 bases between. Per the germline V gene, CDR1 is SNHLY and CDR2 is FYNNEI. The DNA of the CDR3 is TGTGCCAGCAGTGAAGCGGCCTCGGCTTTCTTT. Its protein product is CASSEAASAFF.

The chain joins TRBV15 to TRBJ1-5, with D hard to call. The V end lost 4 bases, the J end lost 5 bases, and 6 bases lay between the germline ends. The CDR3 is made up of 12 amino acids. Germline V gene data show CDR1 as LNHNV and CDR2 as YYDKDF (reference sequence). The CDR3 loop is CATSKGYQPQHF. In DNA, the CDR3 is TGTGCCACCAGCAAAGGATATCAGCCCCAGCATTTT.

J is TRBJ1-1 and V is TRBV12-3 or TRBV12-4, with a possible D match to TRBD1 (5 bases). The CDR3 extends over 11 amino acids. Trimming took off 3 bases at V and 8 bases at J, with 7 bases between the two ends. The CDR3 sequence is CASSLGREAFF. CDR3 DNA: TGTGCCAGCAGTTTGGGACGGGAAGCTTTCTTT.

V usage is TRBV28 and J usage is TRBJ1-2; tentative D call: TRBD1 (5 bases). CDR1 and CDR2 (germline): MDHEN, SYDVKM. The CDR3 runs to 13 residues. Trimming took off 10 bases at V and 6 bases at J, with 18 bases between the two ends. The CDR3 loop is CAIRGGYLDGYTF. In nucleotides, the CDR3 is TGTGCCATTCGGGGCGGTTATTTGGATGGCTACACCTTC.

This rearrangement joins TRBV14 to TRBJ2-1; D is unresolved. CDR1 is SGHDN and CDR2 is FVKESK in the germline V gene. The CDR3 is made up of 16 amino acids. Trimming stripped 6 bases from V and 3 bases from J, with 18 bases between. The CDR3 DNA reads TGTGCCAGCAGTGTAAGGGATCGGGTGGGCTACAATGAGCAGTTCTTC. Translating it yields CASSVRDRVGYNEQFF.

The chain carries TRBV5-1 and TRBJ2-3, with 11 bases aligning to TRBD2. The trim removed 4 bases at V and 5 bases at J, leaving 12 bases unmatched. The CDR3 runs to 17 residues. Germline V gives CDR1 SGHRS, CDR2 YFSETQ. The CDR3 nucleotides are TGCGCCAGCAGCGATGGCTTAGCGGGGGGGCCGAGAGATACGCAGTATTTT. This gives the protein CASSDGLAGGPRDTQYF. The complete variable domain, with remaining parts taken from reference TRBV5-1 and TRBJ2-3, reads KAGVTQTPRYLIKTRGQQVTLSCSPISGHRSVSWYQQTPGQGLQFLFEYFSETQRNKGNFPGRFSGRQFSNSRSEMNVSTLELGDSALYLCASSDGLAGGPRDTQYFGPGTRLTVL.

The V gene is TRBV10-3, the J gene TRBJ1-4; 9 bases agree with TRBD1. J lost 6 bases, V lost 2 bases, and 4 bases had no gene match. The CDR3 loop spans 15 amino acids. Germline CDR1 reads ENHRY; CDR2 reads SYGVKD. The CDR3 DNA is TGTGCCATCAGTGAGCGACAGGGGGAGGATGAAAAACTGTTTTTT. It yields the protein CAISERQGEDEKLFF.

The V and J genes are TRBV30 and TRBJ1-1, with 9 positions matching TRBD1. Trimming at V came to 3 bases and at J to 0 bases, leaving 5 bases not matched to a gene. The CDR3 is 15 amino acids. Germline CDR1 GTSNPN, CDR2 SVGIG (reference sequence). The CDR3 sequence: CAWRDRGTMNTEAFF. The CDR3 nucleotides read TGTGCCTGGAGAGACAGGGGGACCATGAACACTGAAGCTTTCTTT.

The CDR3 region is CATSPGQGNSPLHF. The CDR3, as DNA: TGTGCCACCTCGCCCGGACAGGGGAATTCACCCCTCCACTTT. V and J are TRBV19 and TRBJ1-6, with 9 bases that match TRBD1. Germline V lookup: CDR1 LNHDA, CDR2 SQIVND (reference sequence). This CDR3 spans 14 amino acids. Trimming took 10 bases from V and 7 from J; bases not matched to a gene: 8.

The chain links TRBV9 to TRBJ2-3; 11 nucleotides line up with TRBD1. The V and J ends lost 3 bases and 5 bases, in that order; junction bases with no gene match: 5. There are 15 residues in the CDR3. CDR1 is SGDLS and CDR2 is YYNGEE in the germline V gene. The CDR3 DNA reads TGTGCCAGCAGCGCCTCCGGGACAGGGGGAGATACGCAGTATTTT. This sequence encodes CASSASGTGGDTQYF.

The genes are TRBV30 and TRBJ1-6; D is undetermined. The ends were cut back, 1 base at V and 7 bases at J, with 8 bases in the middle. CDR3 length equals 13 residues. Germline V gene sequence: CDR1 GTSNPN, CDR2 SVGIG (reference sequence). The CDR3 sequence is CAWSGQTNSPLHF. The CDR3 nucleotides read TGTGCCTGGAGTGGTCAAACCAATTCACCCCTCCACTTT.

In DNA, the CDR3 is TGTGCCAGTAGTATTGGGCCGGACAGACCCGTGGACGAGCAGTACTTC. Residues: CASSIGPDRPVDEQYF. The chain combines TRBV19 with TRBJ2-7; maybe TRBD1 (6 bases). Trimming took 3 bases from V and 5 from J, leaving 20 bases between them. The CDR3 runs 16 residues. Germline CDR1 is LNHDA and CDR2 is SQIVND (reference sequence).

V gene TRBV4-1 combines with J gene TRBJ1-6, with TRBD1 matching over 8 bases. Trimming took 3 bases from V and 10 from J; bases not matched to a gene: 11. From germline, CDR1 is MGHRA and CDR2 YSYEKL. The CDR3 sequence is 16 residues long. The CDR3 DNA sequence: TGCGCCAGCAGCCAGGCCCCACAGGGGGTTCGGTCACCCCTCCACTTT. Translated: CASSQAPQGVRSPLHF.

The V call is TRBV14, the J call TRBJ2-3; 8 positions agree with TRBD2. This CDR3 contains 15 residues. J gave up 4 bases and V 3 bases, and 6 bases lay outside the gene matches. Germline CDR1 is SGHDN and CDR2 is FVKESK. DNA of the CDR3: TGTGCCAGCAGCCACGGGGGGGAGTTCCCAGATACGCAGTATTTT. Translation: CASSHGGEFPDTQYF. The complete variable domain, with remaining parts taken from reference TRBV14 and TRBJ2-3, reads EAGVTQFPSHSVIEKGQTVTLRCDPISGHDNLYWYRRVMGKEIKFLLHFVKESKQDESGMPNNRFLAERTGGTYSTLKVQPAELEDSGVYFCASSHGGEFPDTQYFGPGTRLTVL.

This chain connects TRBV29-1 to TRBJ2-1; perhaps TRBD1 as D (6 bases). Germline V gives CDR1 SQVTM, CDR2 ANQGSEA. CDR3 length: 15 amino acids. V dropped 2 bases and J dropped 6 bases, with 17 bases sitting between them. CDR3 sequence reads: CSVERGQGSANEQFF. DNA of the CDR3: TGCAGCGTTGAAAGAGGGCAGGGGTCGGCCAATGAGCAGTTCTTC.

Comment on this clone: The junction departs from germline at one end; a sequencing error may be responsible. The CDR3 spells CASNENRGLAKNIQYF. The CDR3 DNA sequence: TGTGCCAGCAATGAAAACAGGGGATTGGCCAAAAACATTCAGTACTTC. The chain joins TRBV2 to TRBJ2-4, with 7 bases that match TRBD1. CDR1 SNHLY and CDR2 FYNNEI come from the germline V gene. There are 16 residues in the CDR3.

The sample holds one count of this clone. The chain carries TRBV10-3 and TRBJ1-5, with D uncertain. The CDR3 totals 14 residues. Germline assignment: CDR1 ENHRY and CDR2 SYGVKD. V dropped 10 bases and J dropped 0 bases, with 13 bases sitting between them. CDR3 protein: CATRGSYSNQPQHF. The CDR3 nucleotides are TGTGCCACCCGAGGGAGTTATAGCAATCAGCCCCAGCATTTT.

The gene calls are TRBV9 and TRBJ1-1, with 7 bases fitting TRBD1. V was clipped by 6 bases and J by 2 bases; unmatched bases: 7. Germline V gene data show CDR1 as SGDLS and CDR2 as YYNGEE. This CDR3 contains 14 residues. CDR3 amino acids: CASTRQGSNTEAFF. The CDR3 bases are TGTGCCAGCACCCGACAGGGTTCCAACACTGAAGCTTTCTTT. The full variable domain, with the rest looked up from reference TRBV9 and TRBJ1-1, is DSGVTQTPKHLITATGQRVTLRCSPRSGDLSVYWYQQSLDQGLQFLIQYYNGEERAKGNILERFSAQQFPDLHSELNLSSLELGDSALYFCASTRQGSNTEAFFGQGTRLTVV.

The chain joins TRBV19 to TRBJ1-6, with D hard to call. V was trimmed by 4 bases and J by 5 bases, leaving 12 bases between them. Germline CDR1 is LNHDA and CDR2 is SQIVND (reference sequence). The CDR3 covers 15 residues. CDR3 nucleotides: TGTGCCAGTAGTAGAGACCAGGCAAATAATTCACCCCTCCACTTT. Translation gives CASSRDQANNSPLHF.

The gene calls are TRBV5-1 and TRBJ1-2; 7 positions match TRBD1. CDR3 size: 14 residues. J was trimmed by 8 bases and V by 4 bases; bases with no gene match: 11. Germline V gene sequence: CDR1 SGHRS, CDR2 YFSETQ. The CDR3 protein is CASSPTEGAWGYTF. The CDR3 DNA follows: TGCGCCAGCAGCCCTACAGAGGGGGCCTGGGGCTACACCTTC.

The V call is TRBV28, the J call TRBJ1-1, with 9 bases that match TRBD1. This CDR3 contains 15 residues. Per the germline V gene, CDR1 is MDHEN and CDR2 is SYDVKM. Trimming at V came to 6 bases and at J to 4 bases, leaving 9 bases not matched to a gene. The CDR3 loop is CASSKDGTGFTEAFF. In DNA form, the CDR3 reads TGTGCCAGCAGCAAGGACGGGACAGGGTTCACTGAAGCTTTCTTT.

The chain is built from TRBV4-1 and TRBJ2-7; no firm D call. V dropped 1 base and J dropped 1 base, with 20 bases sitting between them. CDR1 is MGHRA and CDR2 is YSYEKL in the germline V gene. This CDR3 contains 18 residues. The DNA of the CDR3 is TGCGCCAGCAGCCAAGGCCTTACGACACGAGCTAAATCCTACGAGCAGTACTTC. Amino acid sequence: CASSQGLTTRAKSYEQYF.

This chain's CDR3 is CAWILGQGRPMNTEAFF. The CDR3, as DNA: TGTGCCTGGATCCTGGGACAGGGGCGCCCCATGAACACTGAAGCTTTCTTT. This chain uses TRBV30 with TRBJ1-1; 10 bases line up with TRBD1. This CDR3 comprises 17 residues. Germline V CDR1 and CDR2: GTSNPN, SVGIG (reference sequence). V was pared by 4 bases and J by 0 bases, with 11 bases of the junction left unmatched.

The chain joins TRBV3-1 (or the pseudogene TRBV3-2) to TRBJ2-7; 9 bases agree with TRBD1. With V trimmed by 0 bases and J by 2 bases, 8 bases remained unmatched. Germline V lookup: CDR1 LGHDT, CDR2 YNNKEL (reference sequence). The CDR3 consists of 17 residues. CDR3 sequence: CASSQDVRDRAPYEQYF. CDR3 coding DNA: TGTGCCAGCAGCCAAGATGTGAGGGACAGGGCGCCCTACGAGCAGTACTTC.